Listed here is a single TCR beta chain. The antigen is not known. Those donating, healthy Caucasian individuals from Russia, were aged about 6 to 100. Next came a second PCR, run for about 7 to 12 cycles, which used a sample-barcoded 5' primer along with a J-beta primer mix. Each cDNA molecule carried a tag from a template-switch adaptor that contained 12 random nucleotides. A single record per CDR3 protein comes from TCRdb applying MiXCR to the 5' RACE reads. The sample lists about 640,000 distinct CDR3 sequences, roughly 30% occurring once. This sample was included in a study of blood T cells in healthy people across ages. The overall study: Per every two T cells, about one barcoded beta molecule was captured by template switching.

This CDR3 contains 14 residues. Germline-derived CDR1 and CDR2 are LGHNA and YNFKEQ. Losses at the gene ends were 4 bases for V and 7 bases for J; bases not matched to a gene: 7. Study-level findings and limits: Across samples, TCR beta diversity tracked strongly with naive T cell percentage.

Sequenced material: blood. The V gene is TRBV4-2, the J gene TRBJ1-2; 9 bases map to TRBD1. The sequence was collected from a woman older than 75 in good health. The CDR3 DNA reads as TGTGCCAGCAGCCGAGAGGACAGGGGACCTGGCTACACCTTC. It encodes CASSREDRGPGYTF.